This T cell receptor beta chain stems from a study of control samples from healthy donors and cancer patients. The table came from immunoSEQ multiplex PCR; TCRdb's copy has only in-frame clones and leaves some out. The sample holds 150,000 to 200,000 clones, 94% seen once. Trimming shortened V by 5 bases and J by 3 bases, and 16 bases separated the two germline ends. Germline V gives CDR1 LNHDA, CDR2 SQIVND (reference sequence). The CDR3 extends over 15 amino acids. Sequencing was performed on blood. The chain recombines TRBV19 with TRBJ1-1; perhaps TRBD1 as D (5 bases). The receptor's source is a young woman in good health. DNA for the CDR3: TGTGCCAGTAGTTTCGGACCCGAAGGGGACACTGAAGCTTTCTTT. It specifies CASSFGPEGDTEAFF.